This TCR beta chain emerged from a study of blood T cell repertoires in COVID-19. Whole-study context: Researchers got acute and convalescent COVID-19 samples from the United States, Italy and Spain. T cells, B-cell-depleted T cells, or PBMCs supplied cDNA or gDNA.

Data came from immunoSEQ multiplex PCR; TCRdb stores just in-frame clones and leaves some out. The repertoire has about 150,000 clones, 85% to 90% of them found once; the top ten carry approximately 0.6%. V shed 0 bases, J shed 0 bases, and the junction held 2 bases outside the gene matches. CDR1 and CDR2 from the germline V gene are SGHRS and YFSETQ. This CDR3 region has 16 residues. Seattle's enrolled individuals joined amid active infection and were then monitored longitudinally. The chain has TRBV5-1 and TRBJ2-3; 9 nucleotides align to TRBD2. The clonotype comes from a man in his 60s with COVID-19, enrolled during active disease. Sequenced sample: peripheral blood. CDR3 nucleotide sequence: TGCGCCAGCAGCTTGGCTAGCGGGGCTAGCACAGATACGCAGTATTTT. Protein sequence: CASSLASGASTDTQYF.